This entry lists 7 T cell receptor beta chains sequenced from one sample in a study of beta chain features in type 1 diabetes. Expressed TCRB transcripts got sequenced, as all isolated RNA was reverse transcribed. Produced via immunoSEQ multiplex PCR; TCRdb's table is partial and in-frame only. The sample lists 300,000 to 350,000 clones, around 9% occurring once. For these TCRs, the target antigens are not known. General study results and limits: Moderate but significant shortening of TCRB CDR3s was recorded in all four CD4+ subsets from Type 1 diabetes patients.

Specimen: central memory CD4+ T cells from blood. The receptors here all came from a man aged 30-40 years with type 1 diabetes.

This clone was seen a few times. The chain is built from TRBV11-3 and TRBJ2-2, with a possible D match to TRBD1 (5 bases). From germline, CDR1 is SGHNT and CDR2 YENEEA. Between the trimmed V and J ends, which lost 3 bases and 5 bases, there was a span of 13 bases. The CDR3 is 15 residues long. The CDR3 DNA is TGTGCCAGCAGCTTTCAGGGTTTTGAAACCGGGGAGCTGTTTTTT. Its protein is CASSFQGFETGELFF.

V and J are TRBV21-1 and TRBJ2-4; the listed D gene, TRBD1, was not tested against the DNA. TRBV21-1 counts as a pseudogene. The CDR3 consists of 18 residues. CDR3 sequence (DNA): TGTGCCAGCAGCAAAGTACCCCCAGGGGGGCCGGTCAAAAACATTCAGTACTTC. Residues: CASSKVPPGGPVKNIQYF.

Only a few counts were recorded for this clone. The rearrangement links TRBV5-1 to TRBJ2-3; a weak D match, TRBD2 (6 bases). V lost 0 bases and J lost 1, with 12 bases in between. This CDR3 is built from 16 residues. Germline assignment: CDR1 SGHRS and CDR2 YFSETQ. CDR3 sequence (DNA): TGCGCCAGCAGCTTGGGGGGACTTGACGGCACAGATACGCAGTATTTT. Translated, it gives CASSLGGLDGTDTQYF. Complete variable domain (other parts from reference TRBV5-1 and TRBJ2-3): KAGVTQTPRYLIKTRGQQVTLSCSPISGHRSVSWYQQTPGQGLQFLFEYFSETQRNKGNFPGRFSGRQFSNSRSEMNVSTLELGDSALYLCASSLGGLDGTDTQYFGPGTRLTVL.

This chain joins TRBV30 and TRBJ2-2, with D unresolved. CDR3 length equals 15 residues. The V end lost 2 bases, the J end lost 5 bases, and 15 bases lay between the germline ends. Germline V gene lookup returns CDR1 GTSNPN and CDR2 SVGIG (reference sequence). The DNA for the CDR3 is TGTGCCTGGAGTCGCACCCGGCCTCAGACCGGGGAGCTGTTTTTT. It codes for CAWSRTRPQTGELFF. Complete variable domain (other parts from reference TRBV30 and TRBJ2-2): SQTIHQWPATLVQPVGSPLSLECTVEGTSNPNLYWYRQAAGRGLQLLFYSVGIGQISSEVPQNLSASRPQDRQFILSSKKLLLSDSGFYLCAWSRTRPQTGELFFGEGSRLTVL.

The chain couples TRBV2 to TRBJ2-2, with D possibly being TRBD1 (5 bases). There are 15 residues in the CDR3. V dropped 5 bases and J dropped 1 base, with 11 bases sitting between them. Per the germline V gene, CDR1 is SNHLY and CDR2 is FYNNEI. The DNA of the CDR3 is TGTGCCAGCAGTTCCCAGGGCGGGAACACCGGGGAGCTGTTTTTT. Translation: CASSSQGGNTGELFF.

This clone was seen a handful of times. The chain joins TRBV2 to TRBJ1-5; D ambiguous. V lost 4 bases and J lost 0, with 7 bases in between. Looked up from germline, CDR1 is SNHLY and CDR2 is FYNNEI. The CDR3 totals 14 residues. The CDR3 is CASSVRSSNQPQHF. In nucleotides, the CDR3 is TGTGCCAGCAGTGTGCGGAGTAGCAATCAGCCCCAGCATTTT.

This clone was seen ten or more times. The CDR3 DNA sequence: TGCGCCAGCAGCCAAGATGCTTCTGGCTATCGTGGCGAGCTGTTTTTT. Translating it yields CASSQDASGYRGELFF. The rearrangement links TRBV4-1 to TRBJ2-2; D gene unclear. The length of the CDR3 is 16 residues. Germline V CDR1 and CDR2: MGHRA, YSYEKL. With 0 bases removed from V and 11 bases from J, the gap between germline ends came to 19 bases.